One sample yielded the 8 T cell receptor beta chains listed below, sequenced in a study of blood T cell repertoires in COVID-19. Sequenced by immunoSEQ multiplex PCR; TCRdb stores in-frame clones only, minus some. The repertoire has more than 95,000 clones, about 94% of them found once; the top ten carry roughly 2.1%. The sample comprised peripheral blood. The source of these receptors is a man aged 50-60 years with COVID-19, enrolled during active disease.

This clone has a handful of counts. This CDR3 reads CASSHSLAGHEQFF. DNA for the CDR3: TGCGCCAGCAGTCACAGTCTAGCGGGCCATGAGCAGTTCTTC. The chain links TRBV23-1 to TRBJ2-1, with TRBD2 identical over 8 bases. TRBV23-1 is an open reading frame, and its role is uncertain. The junction had 6 bases not matched to a gene; V was cut back by 3 bases and J by 8 bases. The CDR3 is 14 amino acids.

The chain couples TRBV15 to TRBJ2-7; TRBD2 aligns across 7 bases. The CDR3 loop spans 15 amino acids. From germline, CDR1 is LNHNV and CDR2 YYDKDF (reference sequence). V lost 0 bases to trimming and J lost 5 bases; unmatched junction nucleotides: 7. The CDR3 spells CATSRDERDYDEQYV. DNA of the CDR3: TGTGCCACCAGCAGAGATGAGCGGGATTATGACGAGCAGTACGTC.

This clone has just a few counts. The sample holds other DNA sequences that translate to the same CDR3. The chain links TRBV9 to TRBJ2-1; 11 bases line up with TRBD2. Trimming removed 4 bases from V and 1 base from J; junction bases left unmatched: 4. The CDR3 spans 16 residues. Looked up from germline, CDR1 is SGDLS and CDR2 is YYNGEE. The CDR3, as DNA: TGTGCCAGCAGCCCCAGACTAGCGGGGTCCTACAATGAGCAGTTCTTC. Protein: CASSPRLAGSYNEQFF.

CDR3 sequence reads: CASSAAGGRADTQYF. The CDR3 nucleotides read TGTGCCAGCAGTGCAGCGGGAGGGCGCGCAGATACGCAGTATTTT. The gene calls are TRBV9 and TRBJ2-3; 10 nucleotides match TRBD2. V lost 5 bases to trimming and J lost 4 bases; unmatched junction nucleotides: 7. The CDR3 length is 15 residues. Germline V lookup: CDR1 SGDLS, CDR2 YYNGEE.

This clone appeared once. This chain connects TRBV28 to TRBJ2-7, with D perhaps matching TRBD1 (5 bases). CDR3 size: 14 residues. Germline-derived CDR1 and CDR2 are MDHEN and SYDVKM. V lost 7 bases and J 6 bases, leaving 19 bases between the germline ends. This chain's CDR3 is CASTNLVRAGEQYF. The CDR3 DNA follows: TGTGCCAGCACCAACCTTGTCAGGGCAGGCGAGCAGTACTTC.

The chain uses TRBV19 and TRBJ1-1; 8 bases are shared with TRBD1. The CDR3 has 14 amino acids. Germline V gene lookup returns CDR1 LNHDA and CDR2 SQIVND (reference sequence). Losses at the gene ends were 5 bases for V and 1 base for J; bases not matched to a gene: 3. Here the CDR3 DNA reads TGTGCCAGTAGTGACAGGGGCTGGAACACTGAAGCTTTCTTT. This codes for CASSDRGWNTEAFF.

The V call is TRBV7-2, the J call TRBJ1-5, with 7 bases identical to TRBD1. With 5 bases clipped from V and 4 bases from J, the junction kept 5 bases outside the gene matches. This CDR3 is built from 14 residues. Germline CDR1 and CDR2: SGHTA and FQGNSA. CDR3 in amino acids: CASSRDRVNQPQHF. The CDR3 DNA reads as TGTGCCAGCAGCCGTGACAGGGTTAATCAGCCCCAGCATTTT.

V is TRBV27 and J is TRBJ2-3, with 9 bases matching TRBD1. CDR1 and CDR2 from the germline V gene are MNHEY and SMNVEV (reference sequence). J lost 6 bases, V lost 6 bases, and 7 bases had no gene match. The CDR3 sequence is 14 residues long. CDR3 in DNA: TGTGCCAGCAGCATACAGGGGGCGATGGATACGCAGTATTTT. This codes for CASSIQGAMDTQYF.